One and the same sample provided the 16 T cell receptor beta chains below, sequenced in a study of T cells in Graves' hyperthyroidism and ophthalmopathy (dated by TCRdb to about 2019). The library was built by means of multiplex PCR. Sequencing was carried out with an Illumina HiSeq 2000. Amplification of TCR beta CDR3 regions was carried out from RNA transcripts. For the first round of RT-PCR on the TCR CDR3, the HTBI primer set was used together with the Qiagen OneStep RT-PCR kit. The raw public reads went through TCRdb reprocessing: fastp at Q25, MiXCR clone calling, in-frame beta chains kept. Merged by CDR3 protein, the rows form single entries marked with the most common genes and DNA. The sample data list hundreds of thousands of distinct CDR3 sequences, and less than 25% of these were observed just once. Clones ranked in the top ten supply around a third of the sample. Sequencing was carried out using blood. These receptor sequences come from a man younger than 40 with Graves' ophthalmopathy.

This clonotype was counted between two and nine times. The DNA of the CDR3 is TGTGCCTGGAAGGGAGGGAGCGGGGTCACCGGGGAGCTGTTTTTT. It encodes CAWKGGSGVTGELFF. This chain uses TRBV30 with TRBJ2-2; 7 bases are shared with TRBD2. CDR1 and CDR2 (germline): GTSNPN, SVGIG (reference sequence). The CDR3 totals 15 residues. J lost 4 bases, V lost 4 bases, and 9 bases had no gene match.

There are many counts of this clonotype. The V gene is TRBV28, the J gene TRBJ2-2; the match to TRBD1 covers 8 bases. Trimming took 6 bases from V and 1 from J; bases not matched to a gene: 7. The CDR3 is 16 amino acids. Looked up from germline, CDR1 is MDHEN and CDR2 is SYDVKM. The DNA of the CDR3 is TGTGCCAGCAGCCGTATAGGGACAGGGAACACCGGGGAGCTGTTTTTT. This translates into CASSRIGTGNTGELFF.

This clonotype has at least ten counts. Germline and junction disagree at one end, which may indicate a read error. CDR3 sequence (DNA): TGCGCCAGCAGCTTGGCCAGGGATCAGCCCCAGCATTTT. Encoded protein: CASSLARDQPQHF. The rearrangement links TRBV12-3 or TRBV12-4 to TRBJ1-5; tentatively, D is TRBD1 (5 bases). The CDR3 totals 13 residues.

This clonotype was detected a few times. The rearrangement links TRBV4-1 to TRBJ2-3; D tentatively fits TRBD1 or TRBD2 (5 bases each). Trimming took off 0 bases at V and 0 bases at J, with 10 bases between the two ends. Germline loops: CDR1 MGHRA, CDR2 YSYEKL. CDR3 length equals 16 residues. The CDR3 sequence: CASSQERWDSTDTQYF. The CDR3, as DNA: TGCGCCAGCAGCCAAGAGCGATGGGACAGCACAGATACGCAGTATTTT.

This clonotype was seen only a few times. The chain carries TRBV6-1 and TRBJ2-7; TRBD2 might be the D (6 bases). The CDR3 has 14 amino acids. V lost 7 bases and J lost 3, with 16 bases in between. CDR1 is MNHNS, CDR2 SASEGT, per germline. CDR3 amino acids: CASIEGWGVYEQYF. The CDR3 nucleotides are TGTGCCAGCATCGAGGGTTGGGGGGTCTACGAGCAGTACTTC.

The chain combines TRBV6-1 with TRBJ2-2; D gene unclear. The CDR3 totals 14 residues. Deletions cut 6 bases from V and 3 bases from J, with 11 bases between. Looked up from germline, CDR1 is MNHNS and CDR2 is SASEGT. The CDR3 reads CASSPRADTGELFF. The CDR3 bases are TGTGCCAGCAGCCCCCGGGCCGACACCGGGGAGCTGTTTTTT.

This clonotype was detected a few times. J is TRBJ2-1 and V is TRBV12-5; TRBD2 might be the D (5 bases). Per the germline V gene, CDR1 is LGHNT and CDR2 is FRNRAP. The CDR3 has 14 residues. The V gene lost 3 bases and the J gene lost 6 bases, with 12 bases spanning the gap. CDR3 in amino acids: CASGLSSTFNEQFF. CDR3 bases: TGTGCTAGTGGTTTATCTAGCACGTTCAATGAGCAGTTCTTC. The full variable domain, with the rest looked up from reference TRBV12-5 and TRBJ2-1, is DARVTQTPRHKVTEMGQEVTMRCQPILGHNTVFWYRQTMMQGLELLAYFRNRAPLDDSGMPKDRFSAEMPDATLATLKIQPSEPRDSAVYFCASGLSSTFNEQFFGPGTRLTVL.

This clonotype was counted many times. The genes are TRBV6-1 and TRBJ1-1; D uncertain. Trimming removed 5 bases from V and 4 bases from J, with 17 bases in between. Germline V lookup: CDR1 MNHNS, CDR2 SASEGT. CDR3 length equals 15 residues. Here the CDR3 DNA reads TGTGCCAGCAGTTCTAGACGGCCCCGCGGCACTGAAGCTTTCTTT. This gives the protein CASSSRRPRGTEAFF.

This clonotype was detected a few times. V usage is TRBV7-9 and J usage is TRBJ1-1, with 9 bases fitting TRBD1. Germline V gene sequence: CDR1 SEHNR, CDR2 FQNEAQ (reference sequence). The CDR3 length is 16 residues. V trimming: 5 bases; J trimming: 6 bases; junction bases outside the gene matches: 13. The CDR3 bases are TGTGCCAGCAGCCCGAGTCCCGGGACAGGGTTGCCTGAAGCTTTCTTT. This sequence encodes CASSPSPGTGLPEAFF.

The genes are TRBV2 and TRBJ2-7, with D possibly being TRBD1 (8 bases). Deletions cut 5 bases from V and 5 bases from J, with 25 bases between. The germline gives CDR1 SNHLY, CDR2 FYNNEI. CDR3 length: 17 residues. CDR3 amino acids: CASSTPHRGGPWDEQYF. The DNA of the CDR3 is TGTGCCAGCAGTACCCCTCACAGGGGGGGGCCTTGGGACGAGCAGTACTTC.

This chain connects TRBV27 to TRBJ2-1, with D perhaps TRBD2 (6 bases). V was pared by 3 bases and J by 5 bases, with 14 bases between. The CDR3 has 15 residues. Germline V gene sequence: CDR1 MNHEY, CDR2 SMNVEV (reference sequence). The DNA of the CDR3 is TGTGCCAGCAGTTTTACCGGTAGCGGTAACAATGAGCAGTTCTTC. It specifies CASSFTGSGNNEQFF.

The table lists this clonotype with many counts. The gene calls are TRBV7-6 and TRBJ2-7; D is unresolved. The CDR3 totals 14 residues. Germline-derived CDR1 and CDR2 are SGHVS and FNYEAQ. V lost 4 bases and J lost 0, with 10 bases in between. The CDR3 reads CASSSRVGSYEQYF. The CDR3 nucleotides are TGTGCCAGCAGCTCAAGGGTAGGCTCCTACGAGCAGTACTTC.

This clonotype was seen a handful of times. The rearrangement uses TRBV27 and TRBJ2-1; tentative D call: TRBD2 (6 bases). CDR3 size: 15 residues. The V gene's germline CDR1 is MNHEY and CDR2 SMNVEV (reference sequence). V was pared by 2 bases and J by 4 bases, with 12 bases between. CDR3 DNA sequence: TGTGCCAGCAGTTTAGGGGGGAGCGATTACAATGAGCAGTTCTTC. It is translated as CASSLGGSDYNEQFF.

This clonotype has just a few counts. The chain recombines TRBV7-2 with TRBJ2-3; D is undetermined. The CDR3 consists of 13 residues. Per the germline V gene, CDR1 is SGHTA and CDR2 is FQGNSA. V lost 5 bases and J 6 bases, leaving 12 bases between the germline ends. The CDR3 DNA follows: TGTGCCAGCAGCCCGCACCAGAGGGATACGCAGTATTTT. Translated: CASSPHQRDTQYF.

The chain joins TRBV2 to TRBJ2-7; tentatively, D is TRBD1 or TRBD2 (6 bases each). Germline CDR1 reads SNHLY; CDR2 reads FYNNEI. V was trimmed by 10 bases and J by 2 bases, leaving 21 bases between them. CDR3 length equals 15 residues. CDR3 sequence reads: CANSGQQGLPYEQYF. The CDR3 DNA sequence: TGTGCCAACAGCGGACAGCAGGGACTCCCCTACGAGCAGTACTTC.

This clonotype was seen repeatedly, ten times or more. The CDR3: CAISPGSEETQYF. CDR3 DNA: TGTGCCATCAGTCCCGGCTCGGAGGAGACCCAGTACTTC. The genes are TRBV10-3 and TRBJ2-5; D call uncertain. The CDR3 has 13 residues. CDR1 and CDR2 (germline): ENHRY, SYGVKD. Deletions cut 5 bases from V and 5 bases from J, with 12 bases between.